This T cell receptor beta chain comes out of a study of early T cells in non-severe SARS-CoV-2 infection. Overall study: Sequencing was performed on bulk RNA from unsorted whole blood, leaving chains unpaired.

Study-wide results and caveats: Matches to VDJdb favored anti-spike CD8 responses and missed private and CD4 specificities.

V was cut by 6 bases and J by 1 base, with 8 bases left in between. CDR3 length: 13 residues. Germline CDR1 is SGHDN and CDR2 is FVKESK. Comments on this clonotype: Antigen specificity is unknown.

Unique molecular identifiers (one per individual cDNA molecule) were attached. One entry per CDR3 protein results from TCRdb running MiXCR on the 5' RACE reads. The top ten clones hold 2.5% to 3.5% of a sample with about 66,000 distinct CDR3 sequences, 9.1% of them seen once. The sequencing input was whole blood. This sequence joins TRBV14 and TRBJ2-3; D is uncertain. The source is an adult who was a healthcare worker with PCR-confirmed SARS-CoV-2 infection or an uninfected control (not recorded which). CDR3 coding DNA: TGTGCCAGCAGTTACGTACGCACAGATACGCAGTATTTT. Translation gives CASSYVRTDTQYF.